Included here is one TCR beta chain sequence, with context. The antigen is unknown. This sample is part of a study of shared clonotypes between healthy human individuals. Deep was the level used in running the assay. This table comes from immunoSEQ multiplex PCR, and its TCRdb copy is limited to in-frame clones, with some not included. The sample includes over 700,000 clones, 55% to 75% of them seen just once. The V end lost 2 bases, the J end lost 5 bases, and 16 bases lay between the germline ends. There are 16 residues in the CDR3. Germline-derived CDR1 and CDR2 are MNHNS and SASEGT. Findings and limits, study-wide: The sharing of approximately 4.6% of naive CD4 clonotypes was seen across several donors.

The chain carries TRBV6-1 and TRBJ1-5, with a possible D match to TRBD1 (5 bases). This clonotype was obtained from a woman in her twenties or thirties in good health. The sample comprised memory CD4+ T cells sorted from blood. Subset defined: CD45RA-negative fraction. CDR3 residues: CASSEIGGVRDQPQHF. The CDR3 nucleotides are TGTGCCAGCAGTGAAATTGGAGGGGTTCGGGATCAGCCCCAGCATTTT.